The rows below give T cell receptor beta chains drawn from one sample of a study of blood T cell repertoires in COVID-19. Libraries were prepared by immunoSEQ multiplex PCR; TCRdb keeps only in-frame clonotypes and omits some of them. The table shows around 57,000 clones, with roughly 84% occurring only once. The sample taken for sequencing was peripheral blood. These receptors originate from a woman in her seventies with acute or convalescent COVID-19. Each CDR3 is given with its conserved first and last residue. Fields, in order: J gene, clone size, V gene, CDR3 length, D gene, CDR3 protein, CDR3 DNA. D genes are given only for firm matches. Size is stated for part of the rows, as once, few or many counts, or as a class when the clone is expanded.

>TRBJ1-3|-|TRBV10-1|19|-
CASSESGGRLVLGGNTIYF
TGCGCCAGCAGTGAGTCGGGAGGCAGGCTCGTCCTCGGGGGAAACACCATATATTTT
>TRBJ2-7|-|TRBV3-1/TRBV3-2|14|TRBD2
CASSTWTSGGKQYF
TGTGCCAGCAGCACATGGACTAGCGGGGGTAAGCAGTACTTC
>TRBJ2-2|-|TRBV15|15|-
CATRFTGIHTGELFF
TGTGCCACCAGATTTACAGGGATCCACACCGGGGAGCTGTTTTTT
>TRBJ1-4|-|TRBV27|15|TRBD1
CASSFNRGRGEKLFF
TGTGCCAGCAGTTTTAACAGGGGGCGGGGGGAAAAACTGTTTTTT
>TRBJ1-1|few|TRBV19|16|TRBD1
CASSKQTGVGNTEAFF
TGTGCCAGTAGTAAGCAGACAGGGGTCGGGAACACTGAAGCTTTCTTT
>TRBJ2-5|-|TRBV5-1|16|-
CASSGAASVVQETQYF
TGCGCCAGCAGCGGCGCGGCTAGCGTCGTACAAGAGACCCAGTACTTC
>TRBJ1-2|few|TRBV5-4|15|-
CASSMRGGASSGYTF
TGTGCCAGCAGCATGAGAGGGGGGGCGTCTTCTGGCTACACCTTC
>TRBJ2-5|few|TRBV7-2|14|-
CASSLAGIQGTQYF
TGTGCCAGCAGCTTAGCTGGCATTCAGGGGACCCAGTACTTC
>TRBJ2-7|-|TRBV7-2|13|-
CASSLGLAYEQYF
TGTGCCAGCAGCTTAGGTCTCGCCTACGAGCAGTACTTC
>TRBJ2-7|-|TRBV2|12|-
CASSGDSGEQYF
TGTGCCAGCAGTGGTGACTCGGGCGAGCAGTACTTC
>TRBJ1-3|-|TRBV28|16|-
CASRSVGTPEVNTIYF
TGTGCCAGCAGATCGGTTGGGACACCCGAAGTGAACACCATATATTTT
>TRBJ2-4|-|TRBV3-1/TRBV3-2|13|-
CASSQDYRSSRYF
TGTGCCAGCAGCCAAGACTATCGGAGTAGCCGGTACTTC